This T cell receptor (beta chain) was captured by sequencing in a study of T cells after yellow fever vaccination (dated by TCRdb to between 2018 and 2020). A note on the overall study: The SMART-Seq v4 Ultra Low Input RNA kit was used to prepare libraries from fractions with low cell numbers. The cohort comprised two healthy male donors, one aged 18 to 30 and one aged 30 to 40 years. Blood was drawn at multiple timepoints before and after primary and secondary immunization, with bulk PBMC replicates and cell subsets isolated. To track T-cell clones before and after primary and booster YFV17D yellow fever vaccination, bulk TCR alpha and beta repertoires were sequenced longitudinally. Study-level results and caveats: Compared with the primary T-cell response, the secondary T-cell response was weaker but faster, peaking on day 5 rather than day 15. After the booster, most clones that had expanded after primary vaccination were detected again (about 97% of CD4 and around 88% of CD8), suggesting broad maintenance of memory. A small fraction of clonotypes appeared in both the CD4 and CD8 compartments, likely as a result of convergent recombination. Because the study included only a couple of donors, the extent to which the findings can be generalized is limited. Computational filtering was required because FACS-sorted repertoires could contain abundant contaminating clonotypes from the bulk population.

In the case of this clonotype: Its antigen has not been determined. Base qualities are not at hand, and no much larger clone is one base apart.

The germline V gene yields MGHRA for CDR1 and YSYEKL for CDR2. Trimmed from V: 2 bases; trimmed from J: 0 bases; junction bases lacking a gene match: 9. The CDR3 covers 17 residues, taking in both the cysteine and the phenylalanine. CDR3 DNA only is kept here, 51 bases in frame from base 1. In the paper's terms, the treatment or condition label means: live attenuated yellow fever vaccine strain. At every blood-draw timepoint, two biological replicates of bulk PBMCs were collected. PBMCs were isolated from peripheral blood using a standard Ficoll-Paque protocol. RNA was extracted with TriZol from bulk PBMCs, CD4 and CD8 fractions, and dextramer-positive and dextramer-negative fractions. TCR cDNA was made using 5'RACE template switching, a step that added a universal primer site and unique molecular identifiers. cDNA synthesis was primed from both the TCR alpha and TCR beta constant segments. Library amplification involved two PCR steps, and the second step added sample barcodes and sequencing adapters. Sequencing of the libraries was done on either Illumina HiSeq 2500 (2x100 bp) or NovaSeq (2x150 bp). Turning to the authors' computational methods: Demultiplexing of reads and collapsing into UMI consensus sequences were performed with MIGEC, and V(D)J alignment was carried out with MiXCR. Using edgeR on replicate PBMC samples, clonotypes were called vaccine-responding if FDR was below 0.01 and the log2 fold change was above 5 up to day 15. Bulk clonotypes were assigned CD4 or CD8 identity according to which sequenced CD4 or CD8 repertoire held them at higher abundance. TCRdb reprocessing: public reads trimmed at Q25 with fastp, clones called with MiXCR, in-frame beta chains kept. Identical CDR3 protein sequences are pooled into one entry, listed with their most common genes and DNA. TCRdb, not the authors, supplied the V and J calls. This sample gives over 300,000 distinct CDR3 sequences in total; about 6.6% of them show up just once. The ten most abundant clones make up 15% to 20% of the sample.

The chain links TRBV4-1 with TRBJ2-5, with 7 bases matching TRBD2. The sample was PBMCs, taken around 45 days after the first yellow fever vaccination. The receptor comes from a man aged 18 to 29 who received the YFV17D yellow fever vaccine. The DNA is TGCGCCAGCAGCCAACTGTTAAGACTAGCCAACCAAGAGACCCAGTACTTC. It is translated as CASSQLLRLANQETQYF.